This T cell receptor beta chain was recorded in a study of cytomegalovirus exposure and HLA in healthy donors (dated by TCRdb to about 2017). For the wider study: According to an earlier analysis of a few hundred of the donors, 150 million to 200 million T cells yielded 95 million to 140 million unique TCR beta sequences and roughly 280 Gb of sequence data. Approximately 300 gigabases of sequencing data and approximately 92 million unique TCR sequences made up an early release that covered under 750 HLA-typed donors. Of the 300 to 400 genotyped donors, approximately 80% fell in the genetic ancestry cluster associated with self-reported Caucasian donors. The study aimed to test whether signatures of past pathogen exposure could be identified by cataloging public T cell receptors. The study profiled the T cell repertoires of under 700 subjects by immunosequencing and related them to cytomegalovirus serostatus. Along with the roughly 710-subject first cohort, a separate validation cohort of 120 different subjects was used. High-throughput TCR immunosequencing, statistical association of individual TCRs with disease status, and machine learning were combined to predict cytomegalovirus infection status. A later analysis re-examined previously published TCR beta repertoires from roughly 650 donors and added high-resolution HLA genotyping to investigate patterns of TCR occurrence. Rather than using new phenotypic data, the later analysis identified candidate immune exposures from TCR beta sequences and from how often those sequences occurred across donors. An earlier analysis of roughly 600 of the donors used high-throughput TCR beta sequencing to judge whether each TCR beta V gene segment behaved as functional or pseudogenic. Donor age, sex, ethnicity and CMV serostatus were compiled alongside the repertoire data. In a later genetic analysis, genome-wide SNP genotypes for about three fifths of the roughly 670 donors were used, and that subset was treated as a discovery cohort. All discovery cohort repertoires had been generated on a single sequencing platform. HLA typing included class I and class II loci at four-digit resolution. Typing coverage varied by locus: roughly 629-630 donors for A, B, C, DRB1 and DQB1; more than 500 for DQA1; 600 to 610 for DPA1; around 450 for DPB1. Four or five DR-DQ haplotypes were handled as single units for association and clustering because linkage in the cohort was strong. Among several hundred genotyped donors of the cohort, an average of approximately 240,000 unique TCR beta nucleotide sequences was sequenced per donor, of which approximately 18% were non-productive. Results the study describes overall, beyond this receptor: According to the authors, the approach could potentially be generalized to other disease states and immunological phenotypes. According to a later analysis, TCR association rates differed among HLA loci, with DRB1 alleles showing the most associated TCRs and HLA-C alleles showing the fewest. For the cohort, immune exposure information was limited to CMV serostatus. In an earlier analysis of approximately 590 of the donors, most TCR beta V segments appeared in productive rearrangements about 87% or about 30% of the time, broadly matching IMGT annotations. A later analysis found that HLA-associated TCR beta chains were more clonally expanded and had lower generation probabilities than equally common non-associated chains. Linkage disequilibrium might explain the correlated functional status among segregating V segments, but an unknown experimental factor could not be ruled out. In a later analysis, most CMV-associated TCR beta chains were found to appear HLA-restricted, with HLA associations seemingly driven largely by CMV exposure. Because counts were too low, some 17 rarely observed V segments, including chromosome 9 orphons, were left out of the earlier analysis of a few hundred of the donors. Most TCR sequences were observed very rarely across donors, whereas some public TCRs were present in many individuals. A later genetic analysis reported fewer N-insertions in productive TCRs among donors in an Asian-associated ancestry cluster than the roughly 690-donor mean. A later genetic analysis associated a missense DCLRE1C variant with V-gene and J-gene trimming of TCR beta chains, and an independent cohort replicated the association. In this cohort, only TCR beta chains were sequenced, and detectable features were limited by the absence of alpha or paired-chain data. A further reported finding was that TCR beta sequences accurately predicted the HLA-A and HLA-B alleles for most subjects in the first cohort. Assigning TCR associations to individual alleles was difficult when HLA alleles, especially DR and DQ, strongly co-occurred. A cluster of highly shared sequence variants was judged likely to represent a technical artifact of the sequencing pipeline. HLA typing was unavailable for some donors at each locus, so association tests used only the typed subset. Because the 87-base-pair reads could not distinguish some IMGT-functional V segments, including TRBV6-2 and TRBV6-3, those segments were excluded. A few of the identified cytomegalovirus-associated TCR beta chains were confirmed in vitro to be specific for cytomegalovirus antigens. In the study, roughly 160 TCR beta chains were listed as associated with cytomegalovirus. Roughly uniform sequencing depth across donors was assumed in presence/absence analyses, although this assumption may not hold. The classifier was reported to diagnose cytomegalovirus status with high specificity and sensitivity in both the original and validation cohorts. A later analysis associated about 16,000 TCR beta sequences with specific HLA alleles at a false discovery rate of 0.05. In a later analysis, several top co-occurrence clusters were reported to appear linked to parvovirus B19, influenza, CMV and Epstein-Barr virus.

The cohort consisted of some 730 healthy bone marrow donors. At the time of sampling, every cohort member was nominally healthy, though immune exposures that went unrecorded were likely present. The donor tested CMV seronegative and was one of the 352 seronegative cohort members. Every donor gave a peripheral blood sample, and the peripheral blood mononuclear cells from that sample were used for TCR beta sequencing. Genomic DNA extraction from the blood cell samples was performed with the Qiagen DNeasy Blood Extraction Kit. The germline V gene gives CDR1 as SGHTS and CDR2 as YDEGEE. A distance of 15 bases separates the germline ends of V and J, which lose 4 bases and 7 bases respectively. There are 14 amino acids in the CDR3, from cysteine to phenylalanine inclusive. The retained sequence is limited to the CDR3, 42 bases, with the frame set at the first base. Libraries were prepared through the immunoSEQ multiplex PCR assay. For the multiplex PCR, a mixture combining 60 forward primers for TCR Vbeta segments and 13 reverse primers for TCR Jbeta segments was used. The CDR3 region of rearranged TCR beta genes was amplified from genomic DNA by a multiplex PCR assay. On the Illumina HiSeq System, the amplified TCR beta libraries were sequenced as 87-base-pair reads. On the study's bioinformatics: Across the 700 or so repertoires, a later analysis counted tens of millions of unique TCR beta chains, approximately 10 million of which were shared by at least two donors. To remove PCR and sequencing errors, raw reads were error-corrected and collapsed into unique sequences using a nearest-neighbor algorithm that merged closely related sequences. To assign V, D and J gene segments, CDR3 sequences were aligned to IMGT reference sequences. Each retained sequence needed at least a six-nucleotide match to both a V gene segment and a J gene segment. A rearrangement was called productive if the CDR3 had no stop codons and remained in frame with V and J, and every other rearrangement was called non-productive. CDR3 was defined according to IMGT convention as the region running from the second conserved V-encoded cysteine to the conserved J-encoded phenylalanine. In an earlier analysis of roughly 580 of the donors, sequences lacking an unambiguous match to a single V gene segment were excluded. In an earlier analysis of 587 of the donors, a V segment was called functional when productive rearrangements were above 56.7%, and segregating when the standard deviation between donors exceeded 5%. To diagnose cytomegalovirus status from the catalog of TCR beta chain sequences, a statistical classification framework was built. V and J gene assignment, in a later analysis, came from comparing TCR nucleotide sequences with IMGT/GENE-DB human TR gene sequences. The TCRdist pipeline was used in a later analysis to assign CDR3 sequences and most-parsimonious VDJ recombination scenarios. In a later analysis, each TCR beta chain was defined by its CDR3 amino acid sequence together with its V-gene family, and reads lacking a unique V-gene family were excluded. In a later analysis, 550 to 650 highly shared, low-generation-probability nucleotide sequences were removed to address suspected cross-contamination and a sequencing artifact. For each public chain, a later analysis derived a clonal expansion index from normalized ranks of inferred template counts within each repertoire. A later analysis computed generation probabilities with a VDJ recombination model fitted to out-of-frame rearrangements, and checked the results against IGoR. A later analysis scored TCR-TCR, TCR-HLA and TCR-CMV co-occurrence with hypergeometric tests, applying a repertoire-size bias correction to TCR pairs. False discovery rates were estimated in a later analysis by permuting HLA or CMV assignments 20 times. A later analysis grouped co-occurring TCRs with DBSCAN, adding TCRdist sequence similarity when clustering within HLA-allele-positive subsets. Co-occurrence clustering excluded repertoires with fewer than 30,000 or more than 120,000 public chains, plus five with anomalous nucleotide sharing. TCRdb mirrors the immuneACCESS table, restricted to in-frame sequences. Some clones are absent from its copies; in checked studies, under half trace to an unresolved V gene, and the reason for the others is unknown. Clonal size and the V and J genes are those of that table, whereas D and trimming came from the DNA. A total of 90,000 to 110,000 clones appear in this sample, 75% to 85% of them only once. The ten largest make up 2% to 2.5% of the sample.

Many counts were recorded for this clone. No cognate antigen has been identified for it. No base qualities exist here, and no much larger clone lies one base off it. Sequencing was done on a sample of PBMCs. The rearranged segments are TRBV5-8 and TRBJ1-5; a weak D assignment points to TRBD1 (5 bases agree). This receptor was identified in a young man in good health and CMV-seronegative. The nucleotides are TGTGCCAGCAGCCCGAAGCAGGGTTACCAGCCCCAGCATTTT. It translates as CASSPKQGYQPQHF.